This passage covers 30 T cell receptor beta chains from one sample sequenced in a study of vaccination and CD4 T cells after COVID-19. The treatment here: roughly 10-day PBMC culture with coronavirus spike peptide pools or control peptides (ViraFEST assay). Once obtained from cultured CD4+ T cells, the DNA was sequenced using the Oncomine TCR Beta short-read assay. One entry per CDR3 protein results from TCRdb running MiXCR on the PCR reads. The sample lists some 10,000 distinct CDR3 sequences, 46% occurring once. No antigen is known for these receptors. Sequencing was carried out using CD4+ T cells from blood, cultured in vitro. The receptors originated from a human donor who had recovered from COVID-19.

This clonotype was detected a few times. The genes are TRBV19 and TRBJ1-2; weak D call: TRBD1 (6 bases). This CDR3 is 16 amino acids long. Germline V lookup: CDR1 LNHDA, CDR2 SQIVND (reference sequence). Deletions cut 7 bases from V and 4 bases from J, with 22 bases between. The CDR3 protein is CASKSAPGTRPYGYTF. The DNA of the CDR3 is TGTGCCAGTAAATCAGCTCCCGGGACAAGGCCCTATGGCTACACCTTC.

This clonotype was found a few times. V usage is TRBV10-3 and J usage is TRBJ1-1, with TRBD1 matching over 7 bases. There are 14 residues in the CDR3. The V segment lost 6 bases and the J segment 4 bases; nucleotides outside the gene matches: 8. CDR1 ENHRY and CDR2 SYGVKD come from the germline V gene. In DNA form, the CDR3 reads TGTGCCATCAGCCCGACAGGGAAGGGCACTGAAGCTTTCTTT. Translating gives CAISPTGKGTEAFF.

The chain employs TRBV6-1 and TRBJ1-2; 7 bases match TRBD1. CDR1 and CDR2 from the germline V gene are MNHNS and SASEGT. The trim removed 4 bases at V and 2 bases at J, leaving 4 bases unmatched. The CDR3 totals 14 residues. The CDR3 DNA sequence: TGTGCCAGCAGTGCAACAGGGGCCAACTATGGCTACACCTTC. Translated: CASSATGANYGYTF.

This chain uses TRBV15 with TRBJ2-5; no firm D call. The ends were cut back, 0 bases at V and 5 bases at J, with 16 bases in the middle. This CDR3 comprises 16 residues. CDR1 and CDR2 (germline): LNHNV, YYDKDF (reference sequence). CDR3 in amino acids: CATSRDRFQIWETQYF. The CDR3 DNA reads TGTGCCACCAGCAGAGACAGGTTCCAGATTTGGGAGACCCAGTACTTC.

The chain links TRBV5-4 to TRBJ2-3, with TRBD2 matching 7 bases. The CDR3 length is 13 residues. Germline-derived CDR1 and CDR2 are SGHNT and YYREEE (reference sequence). V was clipped by 2 bases and J by 6 bases; unmatched bases: 3. This chain's CDR3 is CASSFSGVDTQYF. As DNA, the CDR3 is TGTGCCAGCAGCTTCAGCGGGGTTGATACGCAGTATTTT. The full variable domain, with the rest looked up from reference TRBV5-4 and TRBJ2-3, is ETGVTQSPTHLIKTRGQQVTLRCSSQSGHNTVSWYQQALGQGPQFIFQYYREEENGRGNFPPRFSGLQFPNYSSELNVNALELDDSALYLCASSFSGVDTQYFGPGTRLTVL.

The chain is built from TRBV4-1 and TRBJ1-2; D perhaps matches TRBD1 (5 bases). Trimming removed 4 bases from V and 4 bases from J, with 19 bases in between. Per germline, CDR1 MGHRA and CDR2 YSYEKL. The CDR3 totals 16 residues. The CDR3 region is CASSPPGRQTFYGYTF. DNA of the CDR3: TGCGCCAGCAGCCCCCCGGGACGCCAAACCTTCTATGGCTACACCTTC.

This chain joins TRBV5-1 and TRBJ2-5; 14 positions agree with TRBD2. The V and J ends lost 2 bases and 5 bases, in that order; junction bases with no gene match: 2. This CDR3 has 15 residues. CDR1 SGHRS and CDR2 YFSETQ come from the germline V gene. CDR3 amino acids: CASSLRTSGGETQYF. The CDR3 DNA reads TGCGCCAGCAGCTTAAGGACTAGCGGGGGGGAGACCCAGTACTTC.

The rearrangement joins TRBV12-3 or TRBV12-4 to TRBJ1-1; D is ambiguous. The CDR3 runs to 13 residues. The V and J ends lost 3 bases and 4 bases respectively, with 9 bases between them. The CDR3 region has the DNA TGTGCCAGCAGTTTTGGGCGGGTCACTGAAGCTTTCTTT. Amino acid sequence: CASSFGRVTEAFF.

The chain carries TRBV4-3 and TRBJ1-6; D might be TRBD1 (5 bases). This CDR3 comprises 16 residues. Germline CDR1 reads LGHNA; CDR2 reads YSLEER. Trimming stripped 0 bases from V and 7 bases from J, with 13 bases between. The CDR3 is CASSQEVSTANSPLHF. The CDR3 coding sequence is TGCGCCAGCAGCCAAGAGGTTTCGACAGCAAATTCACCCCTCCACTTT.

This clonotype has only one observation. The rearrangement links TRBV7-9 to TRBJ2-5; either TRBD1 or TRBD2 may supply D (5 bases each). The V gene lost 5 bases and the J gene lost 13 bases, with 17 bases spanning the gap. Germline assignment: CDR1 SEHNR and CDR2 FQNEAQ (reference sequence). The CDR3 totals 12 residues. The CDR3 spells CASSPGTARGYF. The CDR3 coding sequence is TGTGCCAGCAGCCCCGGGACCGCACGAGGGTACTTC. Full variable domain (missing parts from reference TRBV7-9 and TRBJ2-5): DTGVSQNPRHKITKRGQNVTFRCDPISEHNRLYWYRQTLGQGPEFLTYFQNEAQLEKSRLLSDRFSAERPKGSFSTLEIQRTEQGDSAMYLCASSPGTARGYFGPGTRLLVL.

The chain is built from TRBV19 and TRBJ2-2; D call uncertain. From germline, CDR1 is LNHDA and CDR2 SQIVND (reference sequence). The CDR3 covers 13 residues. Trimming removed 8 bases at V and 2 bases at J, with 9 bases between. CDR3: CASAVLNTGELFF. The DNA for the CDR3 is TGTGCCAGTGCCGTCTTAAACACCGGGGAGCTGTTTTTT.

The table lists this clonotype with a few counts. The chain is built from TRBV19 and TRBJ2-4; perhaps TRBD1 as D (5 bases). Germline assignment: CDR1 LNHDA and CDR2 SQIVND (reference sequence). CDR3 size: 13 residues. V gave up 4 bases and J gave up 6 bases, with 10 bases separating them. CDR3 sequence reads: CASSTTRGNIQYF. The CDR3 DNA reads TGTGCCAGTAGTACCACAAGGGGAAACATTCAGTACTTC.

This chain joins TRBV3-1 and TRBJ1-1; no clear D. The CDR3 loop spans 12 amino acids. Germline assignment: CDR1 LGHDT and CDR2 YNNKEL (reference sequence). The ends were cut back, 1 base at V and 4 bases at J, with 4 bases in the middle. In DNA form, the CDR3 reads TGTGCCAGCAGCCAAGGGCCCACTGAAGCTTTCTTT. It encodes CASSQGPTEAFF.

The table lists this clonotype with a count of one. At one end, the junction sequence differs from germline, possibly due to a read error. The gene calls are TRBV5-1 and TRBJ2-2, with D maybe TRBD2 (6 bases). The CDR3 totals 16 residues. CDR1 and CDR2 from the germline V gene are SGHRS and YFSETQ. Here the CDR3 DNA reads TGCGCCAGCAGCTTGGGAGCCGGGTTTAGCACCGGGGGGCTGTTTTTT. This codes for CASSLGAGFSTGGLFF.

The chain has TRBV19 and TRBJ2-5, with TRBD2 identical over 11 bases. CDR3 size: 18 residues. Germline loops: CDR1 LNHDA, CDR2 SQIVND (reference sequence). Trimming took 3 bases from V and 2 from J; bases not matched to a gene: 11. CDR3 DNA sequence: TGTGCCAGTAGTATGAACGAGGTGGGACTAGCGGATCAAGAGACCCAGTACTTC. It is translated as CASSMNEVGLADQETQYF.

The chain links TRBV20-1 to TRBJ2-3; perhaps TRBD2 as D (6 bases). The ends were cut back, 3 bases at V and 5 bases at J, with 15 bases in the middle. This CDR3 has 14 residues. CDR1 DFQATT and CDR2 SNEGSKA come from the germline V gene (reference sequence). CDR3 region: CSASDGGRGDTQYF. The CDR3 nucleotides read TGCAGTGCTAGTGACGGGGGAAGAGGAGATACGCAGTATTTT.

This chain links TRBV7-2 with TRBJ1-2, with a tentative D call TRBD1 (5 bases). The germline CDR1 and CDR2 sequences are SGHTA and FQGNSA. Trimming left V 4 bases short and J 5 bases short, with 17 bases between. The length of the CDR3 is 15 residues. The CDR3 coding sequence is TGTGCCAGCAGCTCCAGCCGGGGAAGGGGTTATGGCTACACCTTC. It yields the protein CASSSSRGRGYGYTF.

The V call is TRBV7-8, the J call TRBJ2-3; D remains unclear. V was shortened by 5 bases and J by 4 bases, with 10 bases between the two germline ends. In germline, CDR1 is SGHVS, CDR2 FQNEAQ. The CDR3 spans 13 residues. This CDR3 reads CASSPPRADTQYF. The CDR3 DNA is TGTGCCAGCAGCCCCCCCCGGGCAGATACGCAGTATTTT.

This clonotype was found once. The chain couples TRBV5-4 to TRBJ1-3; 8 bases fit TRBD1. The V gene's germline CDR1 is SGHNT and CDR2 YYREEE (reference sequence). J lost 0 bases, V lost 4 bases, and 3 bases had no gene match. The CDR3 length is 15 residues. CDR3 nucleotide sequence: TGTGCCAGCAGCGCAGGGGGCCACTCTGGAAACACCATATATTTT. Protein sequence: CASSAGGHSGNTIYF.

V usage is TRBV27 and J usage is TRBJ2-1; D is perhaps TRBD2 (6 bases). Trimming removed 6 bases at V and 7 bases at J, with 13 bases between. The CDR3 spans 13 residues. CDR1 and CDR2 (germline): MNHEY, SMNVEV (reference sequence). This CDR3 is CASRGSGRNEQFF. The CDR3 coding sequence is TGTGCCAGCAGAGGGAGCGGGCGGAATGAGCAGTTCTTC.

The chain employs TRBV5-1 and TRBJ2-3; tentative D call: TRBD2 (7 bases). With 1 base removed from V and 6 bases from J, the gap between germline ends came to 18 bases. Per the germline V gene, CDR1 is SGHRS and CDR2 is YFSETQ. There are 16 residues in the CDR3. CDR3 nucleotides: TGCGCCAGCAGCTTGATTCTACGGGGGGCCGTCGATACGCAGTATTTT. Translated, it gives CASSLILRGAVDTQYF.

The rearrangement links TRBV7-9 to TRBJ1-3; D is undetermined. Trimming removed 5 bases at V and 7 bases at J, with 12 bases between. Germline V gene sequence: CDR1 SEHNR, CDR2 FQNEAQ (reference sequence). This CDR3 has 13 amino acids. CDR3 nucleotides: TGTGCCAGCAGCCTAGGGAGCGGGAACACCATATATTTT. This gives the protein CASSLGSGNTIYF.

In this sample, this clonotype turned up a few times. The rearrangement uses TRBV19 and TRBJ1-2; TRBD1 might be the D (6 bases). This CDR3 spans 16 amino acids. From germline, CDR1 is LNHDA and CDR2 SQIVND (reference sequence). The V end was cut by 10 bases, the J end by 0 bases, with 21 bases between. As DNA, the CDR3 is TGTGCCACCAAAACGGGACAACTTGCCTCTAACTATGGCTACACCTTC. Translation: CATKTGQLASNYGYTF.

The chain employs TRBV5-8 and TRBJ2-3; tentative D call: TRBD1 (6 bases). The germline V gene has CDR1 SGHTS and CDR2 YDEGEE. The V end was cut by 2 bases, the J end by 0 bases, with 16 bases between. The CDR3 length is 17 residues. This chain's CDR3 is CASSFGATGSSTDTQYF. The CDR3 DNA is TGTGCCAGCAGCTTCGGGGCGACAGGTTCTAGCACAGATACGCAGTATTTT.

This clonotype has just a few counts. The chain couples TRBV5-4 to TRBJ1-4, with 10 bases aligning to TRBD1. The CDR3 loop spans 15 amino acids. Germline CDR1 and CDR2: SGHNT and YYREEE (reference sequence). The V segment lost 5 bases and the J segment 7 bases; nucleotides outside the gene matches: 8. The CDR3 sequence is CASRAWGQGTEKLFF. The CDR3 DNA reads TGTGCCAGCAGGGCGTGGGGACAGGGGACTGAAAAACTGTTTTTT.

This clonotype was recorded once. The chain couples TRBV5-1 to TRBJ2-5; D gene uncertain. The CDR3 totals 14 residues. Germline V CDR1 and CDR2: SGHRS, YFSETQ. The ends were cut back, 0 bases at V and 1 base at J, with 7 bases in the middle. Written as DNA, the CDR3 is TGCGCCAGCAGCTTGGACACTCCCCAAGAGACCCAGTACTTC. Translating gives CASSLDTPQETQYF.

The chain couples TRBV7-2 to TRBJ2-7; 10 nucleotides align to TRBD2. The length of the CDR3 is 14 residues. Germline V gives CDR1 SGHTA, CDR2 FQGNSA. V gave up 2 bases and J gave up 5 bases; unmatched junction bases: 3. For the CDR3, the DNA is TGTGCCAGCAGCTTACAGCGGGGGGGGGACGAGCAGTACTTC. Translated: CASSLQRGGDEQYF.

The chain carries TRBV5-4 and TRBJ2-2; no reliable D call. Trimming pared 0 bases from V and 0 bases from J, leaving 9 bases between. Germline CDR1 SGHNT, CDR2 YYREEE (reference sequence). The CDR3 covers 16 residues. CDR3: CASSLDTIANTGELFF. CDR3 nucleotide sequence: TGTGCCAGCAGCTTGGATACAATCGCGAACACCGGGGAGCTGTTTTTT.

This clonotype was detected a few times. The chain combines TRBV14 with TRBJ1-1; D uncertain. CDR1 is SGHDN and CDR2 is FVKESK in the germline V gene. V lost 1 base and J lost 1, with 10 bases in between. The CDR3 sequence is 15 residues long. The CDR3 is CASSQVSGGNTEAFF. CDR3 nucleotides: TGTGCCAGCAGCCAAGTATCGGGTGGGAACACTGAAGCTTTCTTT.

V and J are TRBV6-1 and TRBJ1-5, with D hard to call. Trimming cost V 1 base and J 7 bases, with 11 bases left between them. Germline V gene sequence: CDR1 MNHNS, CDR2 SASEGT. This CDR3 is built from 14 residues. In DNA form, the CDR3 reads TGTGCCAGCAGTGAAGGTCCAGGTTCCCAGCCCCAGCATTTT. Residues: CASSEGPGSQPQHF.